The 6 T cell receptor beta chains given below trace back to one sample, sequenced in a study of chemoradiotherapy in HPV16-positive cancers. Using immunoSEQ multiplex PCR, the repertoire was profiled, and TCRdb retains in-frame clones only, with some absent. The sample consists of 30,000 to 50,000 clones, 65% to 80% of them appearing once. This material consisted of blood, taken from a patient who underwent chemoradiotherapy. Receptors originate from a human donor with HPV-associated anogenital cancer.

V and J are TRBV18 and TRBJ1-2; a possible D gene is TRBD1 (6 bases). There are 14 residues in the CDR3. Germline CDR1 reads KGHSH; CDR2 reads LQKENI. Trimming pared 4 bases from V and 3 bases from J, leaving 12 bases between. The DNA of the CDR3 is TGTGCCAGCTCACTGGGGGGCTCTGACTATGGCTACACCTTC. It codes for CASSLGGSDYGYTF.

The CDR3, as DNA: TGTGCCAGCAGTTACTCGACGCAATTGAACACTGAAGCTTTCTTT. It encodes CASSYSTQLNTEAFF. The chain has TRBV6-5 and TRBJ1-1; no reliable D call. Germline V lookup: CDR1 MNHEY, CDR2 SVGAGI. The CDR3 consists of 15 residues. Trimming shortened V by 0 bases and J by 0 bases, and 8 bases separated the two germline ends.

The V call is TRBV4-3, the J call TRBJ2-7; no clear D. CDR3 length equals 14 residues. Between the trimmed V and J ends, which lost 4 bases and 0 bases, there was a span of 10 bases. Germline values: CDR1 LGHNA, CDR2 YSLEER. This CDR3 reads CASSPSTRSYEQYF. In DNA, the CDR3 is TGCGCCAGCAGCCCCTCGACCCGCTCCTACGAGCAGTACTTC.

The chain couples TRBV4-1 to TRBJ1-4; 7 bases line up with TRBD1. Unmatched junction bases numbered 7, after V lost 1 base and J lost 8 bases. The V gene's germline CDR1 is MGHRA and CDR2 YSYEKL. The CDR3 runs 15 residues. The CDR3 loop reads CASSQGIPGGEKLFF. For the CDR3, the DNA is TGCGCCAGCAGCCAAGGGATCCCAGGGGGGGAAAAACTGTTTTTT.

This sequence joins TRBV5-6 and TRBJ2-5, with TRBD1 identical over 10 bases. With V trimmed by 4 bases and J by 4 bases, 10 bases remained unmatched. The germline V gene encodes CDR1 SGHDT and CDR2 YYEEEE. The length of the CDR3 is 16 residues. CDR3 nucleotide sequence: TGTGCCAGCAGCATTAGGACAGGGGGGGTCGCAGAGACCCAGTACTTC. Translation: CASSIRTGGVAETQYF.

This clone was detected only once. The chain employs TRBV5-1 and TRBJ2-3; D is unresolved. The CDR3 loop spans 15 amino acids. V lost 7 bases to trimming and J lost 3 bases, with 18 bases between them. Germline lookup yields CDR1 SGHRS and CDR2 YFSETQ. DNA of the CDR3: TGCGCCAGCGGACCCCATGGCGGCCAGACAGATACGCAGTATTTT. Translation: CASGPHGGQTDTQYF. The full variable domain, completed using reference TRBV5-1 and TRBJ2-3, is KAGVTQTPRYLIKTRGQQVTLSCSPISGHRSVSWYQQTPGQGLQFLFEYFSETQRNKGNFPGRFSGRQFSNSRSEMNVSTLELGDSALYLCASGPHGGQTDTQYFGPGTRLTVL.